What follows are 30 T cell receptor beta chains derived from one specimen sequenced in a study of T cell responses to AZD1222 COVID-19 vaccine. The method was immunoSEQ multiplex PCR; TCRdb's version includes in-frame clones alone and lacks a portion of them. The sample includes under 150,000 clones, about 93% seen only once; the top ten take about 0.91%. Sequences were derived from peripheral blood, sampled on day 0 of AZD1222 vaccination. Every receptor here comes from an adult in good health.

The rearrangement joins TRBV6-5 to TRBJ1-5, with unresolved D. This CDR3 has 15 residues. Trimming removed 6 bases from V and 3 bases from J, with 15 bases in between. Germline assignment: CDR1 MNHEY and CDR2 SVGAGI. This chain's CDR3 is CASSRTAGLNQPQHF. CDR3 DNA sequence: TGTGCCAGCAGCCGGACGGCAGGTCTCAATCAGCCCCAGCATTTT.

The CDR3 coding sequence is TGTGCCAGTAGTAGGACAGGGGGGAACACTGAAGCTTTCTTT. This gives the protein CASSRTGGNTEAFF. The chain uses TRBV19 and TRBJ1-1, with 10 nucleotides matching TRBD1. CDR3 length: 14 residues. V lost 4 bases, J lost 1 base, and 0 bases stayed unmatched. Germline loops: CDR1 LNHDA, CDR2 SQIVND (reference sequence).

The chain recombines TRBV6-5 with TRBJ2-7; D might be TRBD1 or TRBD2, each matching 6 bases. CDR1 and CDR2 from the germline V gene are MNHEY and SVGAGI. The CDR3 extends over 14 amino acids. Between the trimmed V and J ends, which lost 5 bases and 2 bases, there was a span of 13 bases. This chain's CDR3 is CASSRGHLTYEQYF. As DNA, the CDR3 is TGTGCCAGCAGTCGGGGGCATCTGACCTACGAGCAGTACTTC.

This chain links TRBV10-2 with TRBJ1-6; D not resolved. V was trimmed by 7 bases and J by 5 bases, leaving 15 bases between them. This CDR3 contains 15 residues. Germline CDR1 reads WSHSY; CDR2 reads SAAADI. The CDR3 DNA reads TGCGCCAGCACCGAAAAGATGGGGAATAATTCACCCCTCCACTTT. The encoded protein is CASTEKMGNNSPLHF.

V usage is TRBV4-2 and J usage is TRBJ2-7; a possible D gene is TRBD1 (5 bases). The CDR3 is 15 amino acids. CDR1 and CDR2 from the germline V gene are LGHNA and YNFKEQ. The V end lost 2 bases, the J end lost 5 bases, and 16 bases lay between the germline ends. The DNA of the CDR3 is TGTGCCAGCAGCCAAAGCCTAACAGGTGACAACGAGCAGTACTTC. Its protein is CASSQSLTGDNEQYF.

The chain combines TRBV7-2 with TRBJ1-2, with D tentatively TRBD1 (5 bases). Trimming took off 2 bases at V and 2 bases at J, with 15 bases between the two ends. The length of the CDR3 is 16 residues. Per the germline V gene, CDR1 is SGHTA and CDR2 is FQGNSA. CDR3: CASSLQAGGVNYGYTF. For the CDR3, the DNA is TGTGCCAGCAGCTTACAGGCCGGAGGGGTAAACTATGGCTACACCTTC.

This clone has a single count. The CDR3 sequence is CASSVGRSSTDTQYF. CDR3 in DNA: TGTGCCAGCAGCGTTGGACGCAGCAGCACAGATACGCAGTATTTT. The V call is TRBV9, the J call TRBJ2-3, with no clear D. Germline loops: CDR1 SGDLS, CDR2 YYNGEE. The CDR3 totals 15 residues. V shed 2 bases and J shed 0 bases, with 10 bases lying between them.

The rearrangement joins TRBV30 to TRBJ1-6; D is unclear. Germline CDR1 reads GTSNPN; CDR2 reads SVGIG (reference sequence). With 0 bases removed from V and 14 bases from J, the gap between germline ends came to 11 bases. There are 12 residues in the CDR3. The CDR3 DNA reads as TGTGCCTGGAGTGTGGAAATCTTCACCCTCCACTTT. It translates to CAWSVEIFTLHF.

The chain has TRBV18 and TRBJ1-1; maybe TRBD1 (6 bases). Germline V gives CDR1 KGHSH, CDR2 LQKENI. Trimming stripped 6 bases from V and 3 bases from J, with 14 bases between. The CDR3 spans 14 residues. The CDR3 nucleotides are TGTGCCAGCTCGCCTTTACAGGGCGACACTGAAGCTTTCTTT. This translates into CASSPLQGDTEAFF.

The sample holds one count of this clone. J is TRBJ1-1 and V is TRBV5-4; tentatively, D is TRBD1 (5 bases). Trimming removed 4 bases from V and 0 bases from J, with 13 bases in between. There are 15 residues in the CDR3. Looked up from germline, CDR1 is SGHNT and CDR2 is YYREEE (reference sequence). DNA of the CDR3: TGTGCCAGCAGCCCGAAGGGGCGGATGAACACTGAAGCTTTCTTT. This codes for CASSPKGRMNTEAFF.

The chain recombines TRBV7-2 with TRBJ1-3; TRBD1 is a possible D gene (6 bases). V shed 4 bases and J shed 7 bases, with 14 bases lying between them. CDR1 and CDR2 from the germline V gene are SGHTA and FQGNSA. The CDR3 runs 14 residues. DNA for the CDR3: TGTGCCAGCAGCTCTACAGGGTACCGGAACACCATATATTTT. Protein product: CASSSTGYRNTIYF.

This clone appeared a single time. This chain links TRBV5-4 with TRBJ1-1, with a weak D call TRBD1 (6 bases). Trimming shortened V by 2 bases and J by 6 bases, and 11 bases separated the two germline ends. The CDR3 covers 13 residues. Germline lookup yields CDR1 SGHNT and CDR2 YYREEE (reference sequence). In nucleotides, the CDR3 is TGTGCCAGCAGCTTTCAGGGGATCTCTGAAGCTTTCTTT. It translates to CASSFQGISEAFF. Together with reference TRBV5-4 and TRBJ1-1, the CDR3 gives the full variable domain: ETGVTQSPTHLIKTRGQQVTLRCSSQSGHNTVSWYQQALGQGPQFIFQYYREEENGRGNFPPRFSGLQFPNYSSELNVNALELDDSALYLCASSFQGISEAFFGQGTRLTVV.

This chain joins TRBV4-1 and TRBJ1-5; D unclear. The CDR3 has 15 residues. V lost 4 bases and J 0 bases, leaving 10 bases between the germline ends. CDR1 and CDR2 (germline): MGHRA, YSYEKL. As DNA, the CDR3 is TGCGCCAGCAGCCCCCGAGGAGATAGCAATCAGCCCCAGCATTTT. Amino acid sequence: CASSPRGDSNQPQHF.

This clone occurred a few times. The CDR3, as DNA: TGTGCCAGCAGCTGGCTAGCGGGGGGTACCTACGAGCAGTACTTC. This encodes CASSWLAGGTYEQYF. The J gene is TRBJ2-7, the V gene TRBV5-6; 11 positions agree with TRBD2. Germline values: CDR1 SGHDT, CDR2 YYEEEE. J lost 2 bases, V lost 3 bases, and 4 bases had no gene match. The CDR3 consists of 15 residues.

The rearrangement joins TRBV4-1 to TRBJ1-1; tentatively, D is TRBD1 (5 bases). CDR3 length: 13 residues. V lost 4 bases and J 5 bases, leaving 11 bases between the germline ends. Germline V gene sequence: CDR1 MGHRA, CDR2 YSYEKL. DNA of the CDR3: TGCGCCAGCAGCCTTCGAGGGGTGACTGAAGCTTTCTTT. Amino acids: CASSLRGVTEAFF.

The chain links TRBV6-5 to TRBJ2-1, with 9 positions matching TRBD2. With V trimmed by 6 bases and J by 4 bases, 7 bases remained unmatched. The CDR3 loop spans 15 amino acids. Germline V gene lookup returns CDR1 MNHEY and CDR2 SVGAGI. CDR3 sequence reads: CASRVAGAQYNEQFF. DNA for the CDR3: TGTGCCAGCAGAGTAGCGGGGGCCCAATACAATGAGCAGTTCTTC.

This clone occurred once. CDR3: CASTNTEAFF. CDR3 nucleotides: TGTGCCAGCACCAACACTGAAGCTTTCTTT. The chain uses TRBV12-3 or TRBV12-4 and TRBJ1-1, with no clear D. This CDR3 is built from 10 residues. V gave up 7 bases and J gave up 2 bases, with 2 bases separating them.

J is TRBJ1-5 and V is TRBV6-2 or TRBV6-3; D unclear. The V end was cut by 0 bases, the J end by 3 bases, with 3 bases between. The CDR3 is 13 residues long. CDR1 and CDR2 (germline): MNHEY, SVGEGT. The CDR3 DNA follows: TGTGCCAGCAGTTACTCTTTCAATCAGCCCCAGCATTTT. Amino acid sequence: CASSYSFNQPQHF.

The rearrangement links TRBV15 to TRBJ2-2; no clear D. V was clipped by 0 bases and J by 1 base, with 3 bases between them. The CDR3 is 14 residues long. The germline V gene has CDR1 LNHNV and CDR2 YYDKDF (reference sequence). The CDR3 region has the DNA TGTGCCACCAGCAGAGACAGGAACACCGGGGAGCTGTTTTTT. The encoded protein is CATSRDRNTGELFF.

The chain has TRBV4-2 and TRBJ2-3, with TRBD2 matching over 8 bases. The trim removed 2 bases at V and 3 bases at J, leaving 4 bases unmatched. Germline V CDR1 and CDR2: LGHNA, YNFKEQ. The CDR3 covers 15 residues. In nucleotides, the CDR3 is TGTGCCAGCAGCCAATTAGCGGGGACGACAGATACGCAGTATTTT. It codes for CASSQLAGTTDTQYF.

This chain joins TRBV7-3 and TRBJ1-1; D perhaps matches TRBD1 (5 bases). CDR3 length equals 14 residues. Trimming cost V 5 bases and J 1 base, with 11 bases left between them. Germline V gene lookup returns CDR1 SGHTA and CDR2 FQGTGA. The CDR3 DNA reads TGTGCCAGCAGCGTATCAGGGAGGAACACTGAAGCTTTCTTT. It specifies CASSVSGRNTEAFF.

This clone appeared once. The CDR3 reads CASSPSGEMGQPQHF. In DNA form, the CDR3 reads TGTGCCAGTAGCCCTTCAGGGGAGATGGGTCAGCCCCAGCATTTT. The chain carries TRBV19 and TRBJ1-5; a weak D match, TRBD1 (6 bases). The germline V and J ends were trimmed by 6 bases and 6 bases, with 18 bases remaining between them. This CDR3 is built from 15 residues. Per the germline V gene, CDR1 is LNHDA and CDR2 is SQIVND (reference sequence).

This rearrangement joins TRBV12-5 to TRBJ2-3, with a weak D call TRBD2 (6 bases). The V gene lost 2 bases and the J gene lost 14 bases, with 14 bases spanning the gap. The CDR3 spans 12 residues. Germline V gives CDR1 LGHNT, CDR2 FRNRAP. The CDR3 DNA reads as TGTGCTAGTGGTTTGACCCCGGGACTCAGGTATTTT. Translated: CASGLTPGLRYF.

This clone has a single count. The chain uses TRBV5-1 and TRBJ2-7, with 7 bases matching TRBD1. The CDR3 runs to 13 residues. The germline gives CDR1 SGHRS, CDR2 YFSETQ. V dropped 0 bases and J dropped 5; count of bases not matched to a gene: 2. CDR3 nucleotides: TGCGCCAGCAGCTTGGTAGGGGGCGACGAGCAGTACTTC. Its translation: CASSLVGGDEQYF.

The chain couples TRBV10-1 to TRBJ1-5; no clear D. Trimming pared 3 bases from V and 4 bases from J, leaving 7 bases between. The CDR3 loop spans 13 amino acids. Germline lookup yields CDR1 WNHNN and CDR2 SYGVQD (reference sequence). The DNA of the CDR3 is TGCGCCAGCAGTGACCGAAAAAATCAGCCCCAGCATTTT. Protein sequence: CASSDRKNQPQHF.

This chain uses TRBV6-5 with TRBJ1-1; 7 bases align to TRBD1. Germline CDR1 and CDR2: MNHEY and SVGAGI. Unmatched junction bases numbered 6, after V lost 0 bases and J lost 2 bases. The CDR3 has 16 amino acids. The CDR3 is CASSYSIRDSNTEAFF. The CDR3 DNA follows: TGTGCCAGCAGTTACTCGATCCGGGACAGCAACACTGAAGCTTTCTTT.

This rearrangement joins TRBV5-4 to TRBJ1-1, with D hard to call. Germline CDR1 SGHNT, CDR2 YYREEE (reference sequence). Deletions cut 5 bases from V and 1 base from J, with 9 bases between. The CDR3 loop spans 13 amino acids. The CDR3 loop reads CASRGLENTEAFF. The DNA for the CDR3 is TGTGCCAGCAGGGGATTGGAGAACACTGAAGCTTTCTTT.

The chain links TRBV16 to TRBJ2-1; 8 positions match TRBD2. Losses at the gene ends were 0 bases for V and 3 bases for J; bases not matched to a gene: 7. From germline, CDR1 is KGHSY and CDR2 FQNENV. The CDR3 sequence is 17 residues long. CDR3 sequence: CASSQSRGGPRYNEQFF. The CDR3 nucleotides read TGTGCCAGCAGCCAATCCCGCGGGGGGCCTCGCTACAATGAGCAGTTCTTC.

V usage is TRBV30 and J usage is TRBJ1-3; weak D call: TRBD1 (5 bases). Germline values: CDR1 GTSNPN, CDR2 SVGIG (reference sequence). The CDR3 extends over 14 amino acids. The V end lost 1 base, the J end lost 0 bases, and 7 bases lay between the germline ends. The CDR3 DNA is TGTGCCTGGAGTGGGGGGAGCTCTGGAAACACCATATATTTT. It translates to CAWSGGSSGNTIYF.

J is TRBJ1-2 and V is TRBV5-6; no clear D. V was trimmed by 5 bases and J by 8 bases, leaving 16 bases between them. This CDR3 spans 13 amino acids. The V gene's germline CDR1 is SGHDT and CDR2 YYEEEE. For the CDR3, the DNA is TGTGCCAGCAGTCGGCAGCCCCCATGGGGCTACACCTTC. Translating it yields CASSRQPPWGYTF.